Listed below are T cell receptor beta chains from one sample, sequenced in a study of blood T cell repertoires in COVID-19. Profiled with immunoSEQ multiplex PCR; TCRdb holds only in-frame clones, not every one. The data hold tens of thousands of clones, with nearly 90% observed a single time. Specimen: peripheral blood. All receptors come from a woman aged 80 or older with active or convalescent COVID-19. Both conserved end residues are part of each CDR3. A D gene is named only where the DNA matches it firmly. For some rows the clone size is stated as once, few or many, or as a class when expanded; others skip it.

>-|TRBV10-2|TRBD1|TRBJ2-5
TGCGCCAGCAGCAACAACAGGGGACAAGAGACCCAGTACTTC
CASSNNRGQETQYF
>-|TRBV19|TRBD1|TRBJ2-5
TGTGCCAGTAGTATTACAGGGGGTCGAACGGGAAAGACCCAGTACTTC
CASSITGGRTGKTQYF
>-|TRBV5-4|-|TRBJ2-5
TGTGCCAGCAGCTTCAGGGGCGGGGAGACCCAGTACTTC
CASSFRGGETQYF
>-|TRBV14|TRBD2|TRBJ2-1
TGTGCCAGCAGCCACACCGGAAGCGGGGTGCGGCTATCCAGCTCCTACAATGAGCAGTTCTTC
CASSHTGSGVRLSSSYNEQFF
>-|TRBV19|TRBD1|TRBJ2-1
TGTGCCAGTAGTGCCCGACAGGGTAGCTCCTACAATGAGCAGTTCTTC
CASSARQGSSYNEQFF
>-|TRBV7-9|-|TRBJ2-3
TGTGCCAGCAGCCCTAGCACAGATACGCAGTATTTT
CASSPSTDTQYF
>-|TRBV5-1|-|TRBJ2-2
TGCGCCAGCAATAGACAGGATAACACCGGGGAGCTGTTTTTT
CASNRQDNTGELFF
>-|TRBV7-8|-|TRBJ2-1
TGTGCCAGCAGCCCTGACTACTCTGAGCAGTTCTTC
CASSPDYSEQFF
>-|TRBV28|TRBD1|TRBJ2-7
TGTGCCAGCAGTTTCCGGGACAGGGGGACCGGGGCGCAGTACTTC
CASSFRDRGTGAQYF
>-|TRBV5-1|TRBD1|TRBJ2-2
TGCGCCAGCAGCTCGATGACAGGGGGCTCTTACACCGGGGAGCTGTTTTTT
CASSSMTGGSYTGELFF
>-|TRBV6-2/TRBV6-3|-|TRBJ1-5
TGTGCCAGCAGTTGGAGTACAGGGTTTCAGCCCCAGCATTTT
CASSWSTGFQPQHF
>once|TRBV28|-|TRBJ2-5
TGTGCCAGCAGTTCGGTAGCGGCAATCCAAGAGACCCAGTACTTC
CASSSVAAIQETQYF
>-|TRBV7-9|-|TRBJ2-3
TGTGCCAGCAGCTTAGCTGTGGGGGCCTCGGATACGCAGTATTTT
CASSLAVGASDTQYF
>few|TRBV7-7|-|TRBJ2-5
TGTGCTAGCAGCTTAGGAATTGGGAGAGGGAAAGAGACCCAGTACTTC
CASSLGIGRGKETQYF
>-|TRBV7-7|-|TRBJ2-3
TGTGCTAGCAGCTTAGGTACCGACAGAAGCACAGATACGCAGTATTTT
CASSLGTDRSTDTQYF
>-|TRBV6-2/TRBV6-3|-|TRBJ2-7
TGTGCCAGCAGTTACTCGTACCGGGGTCCGGGCCCCTACGAGCAGTACTTC
CASSYSYRGPGPYEQYF
>-|TRBV7-9|-|TRBJ1-6
TGTGCCAGCAGCTTTCCAGGGGCTACGAGCTCCTATAATTCACCCCTCCACTTT
CASSFPGATSSYNSPLHF
>-|TRBV5-8|TRBD1|TRBJ1-4
TGTGCCAGCAGCCCGAGGACAGGGGCACTCTCCCTGTTTTTT
CASSPRTGALSLFF
>-|TRBV30|TRBD2|TRBJ2-3
TGTGCCTGGAGAGCTAGCGGGAGTAGAGATACGCAGTATTTT
CAWRASGSRDTQYF
>-|TRBV28|TRBD1|TRBJ2-5
TGTGCCAGCAGTTCTAAGACAGGGGGATCGGGGACCCAGTACTTC
CASSSKTGGSGTQYF
>once|TRBV7-2|-|TRBJ1-3
TGTGCCAGCAGCTTAAGCGTGGGGGGCTCTGGAAACACCATATATTTT
CASSLSVGGSGNTIYF
>-|TRBV5-5|-|TRBJ1-5
TGTGCCAGCAGCTTGTTTTCCCAGCGCGGGGTGTACCAGCCCCAGCATTTT
CASSLFSQRGVYQPQHF
>-|TRBV7-2|-|TRBJ2-1
TGTGCCAGCAGCTTAGGGCTAGCCTATGAGCAGTTCTTC
CASSLGLAYEQFF
>-|TRBV28|-|TRBJ1-1
TGTGCCAGCAGTTTTGGTGACAGATTGAACACTGAAGCTTTCTTT
CASSFGDRLNTEAFF
>-|TRBV5-1|-|TRBJ1-3
TGCGCCAGCAGCCAGACAAGCTCTGGAAACACCATATATTTT
CASSQTSSGNTIYF
>-|TRBV18|-|TRBJ1-1
TGTGCCAGCTCACCATACAGGGTAAACACTGAAGCTTTCTTT
CASSPYRVNTEAFF
>-|TRBV29-1|-|TRBJ1-1
TGCAGCGTTGAAGGTATGAACACTGAAGCTTTCTTT
CSVEGMNTEAFF
>-|TRBV6-5|-|TRBJ1-6
TGTGCCAGCAGTTACAGGGGATCTGGCTCACCCCTCCACTTT
CASSYRGSGSPLHF
>-|TRBV20-1|TRBD2|TRBJ2-7
TGCAGTGCTAGTAGCGGGGATAGCTCCTACGAGCAGTACTTC
CSASSGDSSYEQYF
>-|TRBV6-5|-|TRBJ2-7
TGTGCCAGCAGTTTCAACAGGGCCCTCTACGAGCAGTACTTC
CASSFNRALYEQYF
>-|TRBV7-9|-|TRBJ1-4
TGTGCCAGCAGCCCTCGGGGGGGGATGGGTGAAAAACTGTTTTTT
CASSPRGGMGEKLFF
>once|TRBV19|-|TRBJ1-2
TGTGCCAGTAGTACTCAACAGGGAGCCTATGGCTACACCTTC
CASSTQQGAYGYTF
>-|TRBV25-1|-|TRBJ2-4
TGTGCCAGCAGTGACAGGGTCCTGGACATTCAGTACTTC
CASSDRVLDIQYF
>-|TRBV24-1|-|TRBJ2-1
TGTGCCACCAGTGACCCTAGCTCTGGCAATGAGCAGTTCTTC
CATSDPSSGNEQFF
>-|TRBV19|TRBD1|TRBJ2-6
TGTGCCAGTAGTCCCAGACAGGGCTCTGGGGCCAACGTCCTGACTTTC
CASSPRQGSGANVLTF
>-|TRBV28|-|TRBJ2-7
TGTGCCAGCAATCCGGGGGGCGAATCCTACGAGCAGTACTTC
CASNPGGESYEQYF
>-|TRBV19|-|TRBJ1-1
TGTGCCAGTAGTATACTTCAGGGACGGCGGGAGGCTTTCTTT
CASSILQGRREAFF
>-|TRBV11-2|-|TRBJ1-1
TGTGCCAGCAGCTTAGAGTACAGGGTAACTGAAGCTTTCTTT
CASSLEYRVTEAFF
>-|TRBV28|TRBD1|TRBJ2-7
TGTGCCAGCAGGGGGACAGGGGGTTCTTACGAGCAGTACTTC
CASRGTGGSYEQYF
>-|TRBV14|TRBD1|TRBJ1-4
TGTGCCAGCAGCAGAACGGGACAGGGGCAGGGCGGTAATGAAAAACTGTTTTTT
CASSRTGQGQGGNEKLFF
>-|TRBV28|-|TRBJ2-5
TGTGCCAGCAGTCGGAGGGGGCCTTCCTCTCAAGAGACCCAGTACTTC
CASSRRGPSSQETQYF
>-|TRBV7-9|TRBD1|TRBJ1-1
TGTGCCAGCAGCCAGTATGCCGACAGGGGCACTAACGCTGAAGCTTTCTTT
CASSQYADRGTNAEAFF
>-|TRBV5-5|TRBD2|TRBJ2-1
TGTGCCAGCAGCGGACTAGGGATCAATGAGCAGTTCTTC
CASSGLGINEQFF
>-|TRBV18|-|TRBJ2-3
TGTGCCAGCTCACCATATCGGCAGGGTGCAGATACGCAGTATTTT
CASSPYRQGADTQYF
>-|TRBV28|-|TRBJ1-6
TGTGCCAGCAGTCTACAGGCTGGATCTAATTCACCCCTCCACTTT
CASSLQAGSNSPLHF
>-|TRBV6-1|-|TRBJ1-5
TGTGCCAGCAGTGAAGTGCAGGGAAAGGCGCCCCAGCATTTT
CASSEVQGKAPQHF
>-|TRBV28|-|TRBJ2-5
TGTGCCAGCAGTACCCCAGGTGGAGAGACCCAGTACTTC
CASSTPGGETQYF
>-|TRBV4-3|-|TRBJ1-5
TGCGCCAGCAGCCAAGATAGGGGTCGGCCCCAGCATTTT
CASSQDRGRPQHF
>-|TRBV5-6|TRBD2|TRBJ2-7
TGTGCCAGCAGCTCCGAAAGGACTAGCGGATCCTACGAGCAGTACTTC
CASSSERTSGSYEQYF
>-|TRBV19|TRBD2|TRBJ2-7
TGTGCCAGTAGTATAGGCTCAGCGGGAGAGGCCTACGAGCAGTACTTC
CASSIGSAGEAYEQYF
>-|TRBV7-2|-|TRBJ1-5
TGTGCCAGCAGCTTATGGAGGGGAAATCAGCCCCAGCATTTT
CASSLWRGNQPQHF
>-|TRBV5-4|-|TRBJ2-3
TGTGCCAGCAGCTTACGTCTAGAGACTAGCACAGATACGCAGTATTTT
CASSLRLETSTDTQYF
>-|TRBV6-2/TRBV6-3|-|TRBJ1-2
TGTGCCAGCAGTATTCTTCAACAGGGTTCTGGCTACACCTTC
CASSILQQGSGYTF
>-|TRBV29-1|TRBD2|TRBJ2-1
TGCAGCGTCGCAACTAGCGGTTCAAGTCCTGAGCAGTTCTTC
CSVATSGSSPEQFF